This entry lists 25 T cell receptor beta chains sequenced from one sample in a study of T cells after yellow fever vaccination (dated 2019 in TCRdb). The library relied on 5' RACE. Sequencing used an Illumina HiSeq 2500. TCRdb reprocessed the public reads (quality trimming at Q25 with fastp, clone calling with MiXCR) and kept in-frame beta chains. Under each unique CDR3 protein, matching rows form one entry showing the most common genes and DNA. The sample includes 200,000 to 300,000 distinct CDR3 sequences, with 6.9% observed a single time. Over 0.65% of the sample goes to the ten largest clones. The treatment or condition label corresponds to: live attenuated yellow fever vaccine strain. The sequenced sample was CD4+ T cells sorted from PBMCs, obtained 15 days after the yellow fever booster vaccination. Receptor source: a man aged 30 to 39 who received the YFV17D yellow fever vaccine.

This clonotype showed up many times. The J gene is TRBJ2-7, the V gene TRBV27; 11 bases align to TRBD2. Germline V gives CDR1 MNHEY, CDR2 SMNVEV (reference sequence). J gave up 0 bases and V 4 bases, and 11 bases lay outside the gene matches. The length of the CDR3 is 18 residues. The CDR3 coding sequence is TGTGCCAGCAGTTCTCCCGGGACTAGCGGCCCTAGCTCCTACGAGCAGTACTTC. Translation gives CASSSPGTSGPSSYEQYF.

This clonotype was observed a handful of times. The rearrangement uses TRBV20-1 and TRBJ1-2; 11 bases fit TRBD1. Germline CDR1 DFQATT, CDR2 SNEGSKA (reference sequence). This CDR3 spans 15 amino acids. The ends lost 0 bases at V and 4 bases at J; junction bases unmatched: 4. CDR3 loop: CSAREDRGQGYGYTF. The CDR3 nucleotides are TGCAGTGCTAGAGAGGACAGGGGGCAGGGCTATGGCTACACCTTC.

This clonotype was observed a few times. The chain has TRBV24-1 and TRBJ2-1, with D uncertain. CDR3 length: 16 residues. V gave up 4 bases and J gave up 9 bases, with 21 bases separating them. Germline-derived CDR1 and CDR2 are KGHDR and SFDVKD. The DNA for the CDR3 is TGTGCCACCAGTGACTCCGACACCCGATCCCCGTTTGAGCAGTTCTTC. This encodes CATSDSDTRSPFEQFF.

The chain uses TRBV18 and TRBJ2-7; D ambiguous. Germline lookup yields CDR1 KGHSH and CDR2 LQKENI. Trimming left V 3 bases short and J 5 bases short, with 14 bases between. This CDR3 contains 14 residues. DNA of the CDR3: TGTGCCAGCTCACCGCTTGGCGGCCCACACGAGCAGTACTTC. Translating gives CASSPLGGPHEQYF.

The table lists this clonotype with a few counts. V is TRBV7-6 and J is TRBJ2-1; 9 bases line up with TRBD2. The V gene end was trimmed by 5 bases and the J gene end by 6 bases; junction bases not matched to a gene: 8. The germline V gene has CDR1 SGHVS and CDR2 FNYEAQ. The length of the CDR3 is 15 residues. The chain's CDR3 is CASSLGTSPLNEQFF. DNA for the CDR3: TGTGCCAGCAGCCTGGGGACTAGCCCACTCAATGAGCAGTTCTTC.

This clonotype was found many times. CDR3 DNA: TGTGCCAGCAGCTTACTCGGCACAGATACGCAGTATTTT. Its translation is CASSLLGTDTQYF. This chain links TRBV7-9 with TRBJ2-3; D gene unclear. V dropped 2 bases and J dropped 1 base, with 4 bases sitting between them. The CDR3 extends over 13 amino acids. Germline CDR1 and CDR2: SEHNR and FQNEAQ (reference sequence).

About this clonotype itself: Given a much more abundant clone one base away, this may be a read error. J is TRBJ2-7 and V is TRBV12-3 or TRBV12-4; D is perhaps TRBD1 or TRBD2 (5 bases each). The CDR3 has 12 residues. CDR3 residues: CASSMGPASACF. Here the CDR3 DNA reads TGTGCCAGCAGCATGGGACCTGCCAGCGCGTGCTTC.

The table lists this clonotype with a few counts. V and J are TRBV5-5 and TRBJ2-1, with a weak D call TRBD2 (6 bases). This CDR3 is built from 16 residues. Per germline, CDR1 SGHKS and CDR2 YYEKEE (reference sequence). With 4 bases removed from V and 7 bases from J, the gap between germline ends came to 21 bases. CDR3 nucleotides: TGTGCCAGCAGCCCCTACACCCAAAGCGGGTGGAATGAGCAGTTCTTC. Translating gives CASSPYTQSGWNEQFF.

Only a few counts were recorded for this clonotype. The rearrangement links TRBV15 to TRBJ2-5, with D possibly matching TRBD2 (6 bases). Germline V gives CDR1 LNHNV, CDR2 YYDKDF (reference sequence). This CDR3 comprises 13 residues. V lost 5 bases and J 4 bases, leaving 11 bases between the germline ends. CDR3 bases: TGTGCCACCAGCTGGGGGGTCAGAGAGACCCAGTACTTC. Translation: CATSWGVRETQYF.

The V and J genes are TRBV6-1 and TRBJ2-1; D perhaps matches TRBD2 (6 bases). Looked up from germline, CDR1 is MNHNS and CDR2 is SASEGT. Trimming shortened V by 7 bases and J by 0 bases, and 16 bases separated the two germline ends. There are 16 residues in the CDR3. CDR3 protein: CASTKSGESSYNEQFF. CDR3 in DNA: TGTGCCAGCACTAAGTCGGGGGAGAGCTCCTACAATGAGCAGTTCTTC.

V usage is TRBV3-1 and J usage is TRBJ2-5, with D possibly matching TRBD1 (5 bases). The V and J ends lost 7 bases and 7 bases respectively, with 16 bases between them. Germline loops: CDR1 LGHDT, CDR2 YNNKEL (reference sequence). This CDR3 region has 13 residues. The CDR3 nucleotides are TGTGCCAGCACCGGCACTGGGGCAAGGACCCAGTACTTC. It specifies CASTGTGARTQYF.

This clonotype has only a few counts. The CDR3 nucleotides are TGCAGTGCCCTAGCGGGAGGTTTCTACAATGAGCAGTTCTTC. It is translated as CSALAGGFYNEQFF. The V gene is TRBV20-1, the J gene TRBJ2-1; 11 nucleotides match TRBD2. The V segment lost 6 bases and the J segment 3 bases; nucleotides outside the gene matches: 4. The CDR3 runs 14 residues. CDR1 DFQATT and CDR2 SNEGSKA come from the germline V gene (reference sequence).

This clonotype was detected many times. At one boundary the junction diverges from the germline segment, which might be a read error. J is TRBJ2-1 and V is TRBV7-7; a possible D gene is TRBD1 (7 bases). The germline V gene has CDR1 SSHAT and CDR2 FNYEAQ (reference sequence). CDR3 size: 14 residues. CDR3 sequence reads: CASSFATGRYEQFF. The DNA for the CDR3 is TGTGCTAGCAGCTTTGCGACAGGGAGGTATGAGCAGTTCTTC.

The sample holds many counts of this clonotype. The chain carries TRBV7-2 and TRBJ2-2; maybe TRBD1 (5 bases). The germline gives CDR1 SGHTA, CDR2 FQGNSA. The CDR3 is 12 residues long. The V end lost 8 bases, the J end lost 6 bases, and 10 bases lay between the germline ends. The CDR3: CASGKGAGELFF. In DNA, the CDR3 is TGTGCCAGCGGGAAAGGGGCCGGGGAGCTGTTTTTT.

This clonotype was seen repeatedly, ten times or more. The V gene is TRBV7-8, the J gene TRBJ1-5; tentative D call: TRBD1 (6 bases). Trimming removed 1 base from V and 5 bases from J, with 12 bases in between. In germline, CDR1 is SGHVS, CDR2 FQNEAQ. The CDR3 extends over 15 amino acids. The CDR3 DNA is TGTGCCAGCAGCTTAGGCACAGGGACTGATCAGCCCCAGCATTTT. Protein: CASSLGTGTDQPQHF.

This clonotype was observed many times. This chain uses TRBV28 with TRBJ1-2; 7 nucleotides line up with TRBD1. Germline values: CDR1 MDHEN, CDR2 SYDVKM. The junction had 17 bases not matched to a gene; V was cut back by 5 bases and J by 8 bases. The CDR3 is 16 amino acids. Written as DNA, the CDR3 is TGTGCCAGCAGTCCACCAGGGACAGCTGGGGGCTTAGGCTACACCTTC. Encoded protein: CASSPPGTAGGLGYTF.

The chain couples TRBV5-1 to TRBJ1-6, with 7 bases that match TRBD1. Germline lookup yields CDR1 SGHRS and CDR2 YFSETQ. V lost 5 bases and J lost 10; bases outside the gene matches: 9. This CDR3 region has 14 residues. CDR3 DNA sequence: TGCGCCAGCAGATCCGGGACAGAGAAATCACCCCTCCACTTT. This sequence encodes CASRSGTEKSPLHF.

The chain employs TRBV7-2 and TRBJ2-3; D not certain. V was trimmed by 4 bases and J by 6 bases, leaving 8 bases between them. The V gene's germline CDR1 is SGHTA and CDR2 FQGNSA. The CDR3 spans 12 residues. The CDR3 loop is CASSSPMDTQYF. The CDR3 bases are TGTGCCAGCAGCTCCCCTATGGATACGCAGTATTTT. The entire variable domain, with the rest obtained from reference TRBV7-2 and TRBJ2-3, is as follows: GAGVSQSPSNKVTEKGKDVELRCDPISGHTALYWYRQSLGQGLEFLIYFQGNSAPDKSGLPSDRFSAERTGGSVSTLTIQRTQQEDSAVYLCASSSPMDTQYFGPGTRLTVL.

This clonotype was counted between two and nine times. The chain joins TRBV3-1 to TRBJ1-1; no clear D. Germline CDR1 is LGHDT and CDR2 is YNNKEL (reference sequence). The CDR3 extends over 13 amino acids. Trimming shortened V by 4 bases and J by 5 bases, and 11 bases separated the two germline ends. Here the CDR3 reads CASSLKDLTEAFF. The CDR3 DNA follows: TGTGCCAGCAGCCTAAAGGATCTAACTGAAGCTTTCTTT.

The V call is TRBV6-6, the J call TRBJ2-1; D gene uncertain. The V and J ends lost 6 bases and 4 bases respectively, with 10 bases between them. This CDR3 is 13 amino acids long. In germline, CDR1 is MNHNY, CDR2 SVGAGI (reference sequence). CDR3: CASRLAPYNEQFF. The DNA for the CDR3 is TGTGCCAGCAGATTAGCTCCTTACAATGAGCAGTTCTTC.

This clonotype occurred many times. The chain joins TRBV3-1 to TRBJ2-7; 10 bases align to TRBD2. CDR1 is LGHDT, CDR2 YNNKEL, per germline (reference sequence). This CDR3 has 16 residues. V was clipped by 6 bases and J by 6 bases; unmatched bases: 14. CDR3 sequence (DNA): TGTGCCAGCAGTCCCGGCGGGCTAGCGGGAGTTCTCGAGCAGTACTTC. This encodes CASSPGGLAGVLEQYF.

This clonotype showed up many times. The chain combines TRBV5-4 with TRBJ2-3, with 8 bases matching TRBD2. Germline V lookup: CDR1 SGHNT, CDR2 YYREEE (reference sequence). The trim removed 4 bases at V and 3 bases at J, leaving 7 bases unmatched. This CDR3 is built from 15 residues. This CDR3 is CASSPGLGSTDTQYF. CDR3 DNA: TGTGCCAGCAGCCCGGGACTAGGCAGTACAGATACGCAGTATTTT.

The V call is TRBV6-8, the J call TRBJ2-3; 14 bases agree with TRBD2. This CDR3 region has 19 residues. J gave up 0 bases and V 2 bases, and 7 bases lay outside the gene matches. Germline CDR1 is MNHGY and CDR2 is SAAAGT. DNA of the CDR3: TGTGCCAGCAGTTACGGGACTAGCGGGAGACCAACTAGCACAGATACGCAGTATTTT. Its translation: CASSYGTSGRPTSTDTQYF.

This clonotype was picked up a small number of times. This CDR3 is CASRRPGAPYEQYF. The DNA of the CDR3 is TGTGCCAGCCGAAGACCCGGTGCCCCCTACGAGCAGTACTTC. The rearrangement uses TRBV6-1 and TRBJ2-7; D is unclear. The CDR3 extends over 14 amino acids. The V gene lost 8 bases and the J gene lost 2 bases, with 16 bases spanning the gap. From germline, CDR1 is MNHNS and CDR2 SASEGT.

At least ten counts were recorded for this clonotype. The junction and the germline gene differ at one end; a read error may be behind it. V and J are TRBV5-1 and TRBJ2-1, with D hard to call. The V gene's germline CDR1 is SGHRS and CDR2 YFSETQ. This CDR3 has 15 residues. The chain's CDR3 is CASRLAPGLGNEQFF. The CDR3 region has the DNA TGCGCCAGCAGGTTGGCTCCCGGGCTCGGAAATGAGCAGTTCTTC.